These T cell receptor beta chains were read from a single sample in a study of Graves' ophthalmopathy and Graves' hyperthyroidism. TCRdb redid the calling of the multiplex PCR reads with MiXCR, one entry per CDR3 protein. The sample includes 600,000 to 650,000 distinct CDR3 sequences, approximately 22% of them seen just once. Sequencing was performed on peripheral blood. The receptors were sampled from a woman in her late teens or twenties with stable Graves' hyperthyroidism. Some clones in this sample may be carry-over from other donors' samples. The CDR3 runs from the conserved cysteine through the conserved F or W. Fields, in order: D gene, V gene, clone size, J gene, CDR3 DNA, CDR3 protein. The D gene is left open where the match is weak. The size entry is marked missing in some rows and otherwise reads once, few, many or a size class.

>.|TRBV15|.|TRBJ1-1
TGTGCCACCAGCAGCGTCACACCTGCTGAAGCTTTCTTT
CATSSVTPAEAFF
>.|TRBV6-1|many|TRBJ1-2
TGTGCCAGCAGTGTGGTGGGAGTAGGCTATGGCTACACCTTC
CASSVVGVGYGYTF
>.|TRBV24-1|.|TRBJ2-6
TGTGCCACCAGTGATTCTATGGGGGGCTACTCTGGGGCCAACGTCCTGACTTTC
CATSDSMGGYSGANVLTF
>.|TRBV27|many|TRBJ1-1
TGTGCCAGCAGTTTGCTTACAGGCCTATCTGAAGCTTTCTTT
CASSLLTGLSEAFF
>.|TRBV19|few|TRBJ2-5
TGTGCCAGTAGTTTAGACTTCGGGGAGACCCAGTACTTC
CASSLDFGETQYF
>.|TRBV12-3/TRBV12-4|many|TRBJ1-5
TGTGCCAGCGTTAGGACGGGGGGCAATCAGCCCCAGCATTTT
CASVRTGGNQPQHF
>.|TRBV20-1|many|TRBJ2-2
TGCAGTGCTAGAGTGACAGGGAGGAGCGGGGAGCTGTTTTTT
CSARVTGRSGELFF
>TRBD1|TRBV19|.|TRBJ1-1
TGTGCCAGTAGTACACAGGGGGCGTTGCGTAACACTGAAGCTTTCTTT
CASSTQGALRNTEAFF
>.|TRBV5-1|many|TRBJ2-7
TGCGCCAGCAGCCCTGGGGGAGTCGGCTACGAGCAGTACTTC
CASSPGGVGYEQYF
>TRBD1|TRBV12-3/TRBV12-4|.|TRBJ1-1
TGTGCCAGCAGTCCTGGACAGGGGGTAGGGAACACTGAAGCTTTCTTT
CASSPGQGVGNTEAFF
>TRBD1|TRBV2|.|TRBJ1-6
TGTGCCAGCACCCGACAGGGGCCACCCCTCCACTTT
CASTRQGPPLHF
>TRBD1|TRBV28|few|TRBJ1-5
TGTGCCAGCAGTATTCTGGACAGGGCTTATAGCAATCAGCCCCAGCATTTT
CASSILDRAYSNQPQHF
>.|TRBV5-1|.|TRBJ2-7
TGCGCCAGCAGCTTGGCCGGCCTCTTCGAGCAGTACTTC
CASSLAGLFEQYF
>.|TRBV7-2|many|TRBJ2-7
TGTGCCAGCAGCTTAGAGACTAGAGGCCCCTACGAGCAGTACTTC
CASSLETRGPYEQYF
>.|TRBV10-2|many|TRBJ1-2
TGCGCCAGCAGTGAGTCACATCAGGCAACTAACTATGGCTACACCTTC
CASSESHQATNYGYTF
>.|TRBV15|many|TRBJ1-1
TGTGCCACCAGCAGAGCGGTCCCTGCTGAAGCTTTCTTT
CATSRAVPAEAFF
>TRBD1|TRBV7-2|many|TRBJ2-5
TGTGCCAGCAGCCGCGGCTCAGGGGGCACGGAGACCCAGTACTTC
CASSRGSGGTETQYF
>TRBD1|TRBV6-1|many|TRBJ1-3
TGTGCCAGCAGTGTTCAGACAGGGGGGGAAAACACCATATATTTT
CASSVQTGGENTIYF
>.|TRBV5-1|.|TRBJ1-3
TGCGCCAGCAGCCCGGGACTAAGGGATGAGAACACCATATATTTT
CASSPGLRDENTIYF
>TRBD2|TRBV7-9|.|TRBJ2-7
TGTGCCAGCAGCCCCGATGGGGGGGGGGTCTACGAGCAGTACTTC
CASSPDGGGVYEQYF
>.|TRBV11-2|many|TRBJ2-7
TGTGCCAGCAGCTTCACTTGGGAGCAGTACTTC
CASSFTWEQYF
>.|TRBV6-1|many|TRBJ1-3
TGTGCCAGCAGGTGGACAGCGGATGGAAACACCATATATTTT
CASRWTADGNTIYF